A selection of T cell receptor beta chains follows, all from one sample in a study of T cell changes during pregnancy in multiple sclerosis. Sequencing used immunoSEQ multiplex PCR; TCRdb keeps in-frame clones, though not all of them. Here the sample spans around 69,000 clones, roughly nine tenths being singletons. The source material was CD8+ T cells from peripheral blood mononuclear cells, sampled before pregnancy. The receptors stem from a female donor with multiple sclerosis, enrolled in a pregnancy study. Each CDR3 is given with its conserved first and last residue. D genes are given only for firm matches. Size tells how often a clone was seen (once, few, many) or the class of an expanded clone, and some rows leave it out.

V: TRBV7-3; length: 14; size: NA; D: TRBD1; J: TRBJ2-3; DNA: TGTGCCAGCAGCATGACAGGGAGCACAGATACGCAGTATTTT; CDR3: CASSMTGSTDTQYF
V: TRBV5-6; length: 14; size: NA; D: NA; J: TRBJ2-7; DNA: TGTGCCAGCAGCTTTGCGGGACTCTCCTACGAGCAGTACTTC; CDR3: CASSFAGLSYEQYF
V: TRBV16; length: 13; size: NA; D: NA; J: TRBJ2-1; DNA: TGTGCCAGCAGCCAGTCGGGACTGGGGGACCTCTTCTTC; CDR3: CASSQSGLGDLFF
V: TRBV27; length: 16; size: NA; D: NA; J: TRBJ1-6; DNA: TGTGCCAGCGCAACCCCAGCCAGGGTGTATAATTCACCCCTCCACTTT; CDR3: CASATPARVYNSPLHF
V: TRBV6-6; length: 16; size: NA; D: NA; J: TRBJ1-5; DNA: TGTGCCAGCAGTTACTCCCCACAGATCAGCAATCAGCCCCAGCATTTT; CDR3: CASSYSPQISNQPQHF
V: TRBV9; length: 16; size: NA; D: TRBD2; J: TRBJ2-5; DNA: TGTGCCAGCAGCGCCCCGCTAGCGGGGGACCAAGAGACCCAGTACTTC; CDR3: CASSAPLAGDQETQYF
V: TRBV19; length: 15; size: NA; D: NA; J: TRBJ1-4; DNA: TGTGCCAGTAGTCCCGACGGGGAATGGAGTGAAAAACTGTTTTTT; CDR3: CASSPDGEWSEKLFF
V: TRBV2; length: 13; size: NA; D: TRBD1; J: TRBJ1-2; DNA: TGTGCCAGCAGGGAACAGGGGTCCTATGGCTACACCTTC; CDR3: CASREQGSYGYTF
V: TRBV29-1; length: 13; size: NA; D: TRBD2; J: TRBJ2-1; DNA: TGCAGCGTTGTGGGACTAGAAAACAATGAGCAGTTCTTC; CDR3: CSVVGLENNEQFF
V: TRBV5-5; length: 13; size: NA; D: NA; J: TRBJ1-6; DNA: TGTGCCAGCAGCTTGGGAGATAATTCACCCCTCCACTTT; CDR3: CASSLGDNSPLHF
V: TRBV10-3; length: 13; size: NA; D: TRBD1; J: TRBJ2-2; DNA: TGTGCCATCACCGAGACAGGGACCGGGGAGCTGTTTTTT; CDR3: CAITETGTGELFF
V: TRBV19; length: 17; size: NA; D: TRBD2; J: TRBJ2-1; DNA: TGTGCCAGTAGTCCCCATTGGAGCGGGGGGGCCGTATCTGAGCAGTTCTTC; CDR3: CASSPHWSGGAVSEQFF
V: TRBV19; length: 18; size: once; D: NA; J: TRBJ1-5; DNA: TGTGCCAGTAGTATAGGGGTTTGGGAACAGGGAGGCAATCAGCCCCAGCATTTT; CDR3: CASSIGVWEQGGNQPQHF
V: TRBV6-5; length: 13; size: few; D: NA; J: TRBJ2-7; DNA: TGTGCCAGCAGTTACTCGGGCAGGGACGAGCAGTACTTC; CDR3: CASSYSGRDEQYF
V: TRBV6-1; length: 15; size: NA; D: TRBD1; J: TRBJ1-1; DNA: TGTGCCAGCAGTGGGACAGGGTTCCTGGACACTGAAGCTTTCTTT; CDR3: CASSGTGFLDTEAFF
V: TRBV7-9; length: 16; size: NA; D: TRBD1; J: TRBJ2-5; DNA: TGTGCCAGCAGCTATGGCCCGACAGGGGGACAAGAGACCCAGTACTTC; CDR3: CASSYGPTGGQETQYF
V: TRBV5-1; length: 14; size: NA; D: NA; J: TRBJ1-2; DNA: TGCGCCAGCAGCCCTCCTGAGGACAGCCATGGCTACACCTTC; CDR3: CASSPPEDSHGYTF
V: TRBV4-2; length: 19; size: NA; D: TRBD2; J: TRBJ2-7; DNA: TGTGCCAGCAGCCAAGAGGGGGGAGCGGGGCCTGTTGGTGGCTCCGAGCAGTACTTC; CDR3: CASSQEGGAGPVGGSEQYF
V: TRBV11-3; length: 17; size: NA; D: TRBD2; J: TRBJ2-1; DNA: TGTGCCAGCAGCGCCGGACTAGCGGGGGACACCTACAATGAGCAGTTCTTC; CDR3: CASSAGLAGDTYNEQFF
V: TRBV6-1; length: 15; size: NA; D: TRBD1; J: TRBJ2-1; DNA: TGTGCCAGCAGACTAGGACAGGGCCCCAACAATGAGCAGTTCTTC; CDR3: CASRLGQGPNNEQFF
V: TRBV5-1; length: 14; size: NA; D: TRBD1; J: TRBJ1-1; DNA: TGCGCCAGCAGCTTGCGACAGGGAGGCACTGAAGCTTTCTTT; CDR3: CASSLRQGGTEAFF
V: TRBV27; length: 16; size: NA; D: TRBD2; J: TRBJ2-3; DNA: TGTGCCAGCAGTTTCCGCGGGGGGACGAGCACAGATACGCAGTATTTT; CDR3: CASSFRGGTSTDTQYF
V: TRBV27; length: 15; size: NA; D: NA; J: TRBJ2-1; DNA: TGTGCCAGCGGTCCCACGGACAGAATGTACAATGAGCAGTTCTTC; CDR3: CASGPTDRMYNEQFF
V: TRBV9; length: 14; size: NA; D: NA; J: TRBJ1-6; DNA: TGTGCCAGCACCCCTGGGGGGGGCTCCTCTCTCCTCCACTTT; CDR3: CASTPGGGSSLLHF
V: TRBV6-6; length: 12; size: NA; D: TRBD2; J: TRBJ2-2; DNA: TGTGCCACGCGGGGGGACACCGGGGAGCTGTTTTTT; CDR3: CATRGDTGELFF
V: TRBV11-2; length: 13; size: NA; D: NA; J: TRBJ1-2; DNA: TGTGCCAGCAGCTTAGGGAGTAACTATGGCTACACCTTC; CDR3: CASSLGSNYGYTF
V: TRBV10-3; length: 13; size: NA; D: NA; J: TRBJ2-7; DNA: TGTGCCTTCGGGCAGGGGCTATACTACGAGCAGTACTTC; CDR3: CAFGQGLYYEQYF
V: TRBV18; length: 19; size: once; D: TRBD1; J: TRBJ1-1; DNA: TGTGCCAGCTCACTACAAATCTATGGAAATCAGGGGGAGAACACTGAAGCTTTCTTT; CDR3: CASSLQIYGNQGENTEAFF
V: TRBV14; length: 14; size: NA; D: TRBD1; J: TRBJ1-2; DNA: TGTGCCAGCAGCCAACCACAGGGGAACTATGGCTACACCTTC; CDR3: CASSQPQGNYGYTF
V: TRBV4-1; length: 14; size: few; D: NA; J: TRBJ1-1; DNA: TGCGCCAGCAGCCAAGTCGAGGAGAGCACTGAAGCTTTCTTT; CDR3: CASSQVEESTEAFF
V: TRBV6-5; length: 14; size: NA; D: TRBD1; J: TRBJ1-2; DNA: TGTGCCAGCAGGCAGGGGACAGGAATTCATGGCTACACCTTC; CDR3: CASRQGTGIHGYTF
V: TRBV4-1; length: 14; size: few; D: NA; J: TRBJ1-1; DNA: TGCGCCAGCAGCCATGACCAGGGAAACACTGAAGCTTTCTTT; CDR3: CASSHDQGNTEAFF
V: TRBV9; length: 14; size: NA; D: NA; J: TRBJ1-2; DNA: TGTGCCAGCAACATTCGGGGAACCGACAATGGCTACACCTTC; CDR3: CASNIRGTDNGYTF
V: TRBV15; length: 16; size: NA; D: NA; J: TRBJ2-3; DNA: TGTGCCACCAGCAGAGGTGACTACTCGGACCAAGATACGCAGTATTTT; CDR3: CATSRGDYSDQDTQYF
V: TRBV11-2; length: 15; size: NA; D: TRBD1; J: TRBJ1-1; DNA: TGTGCCAGTCGCGGAGGGGGCCCCTTGGACACTGAAGCTTTCTTT; CDR3: CASRGGGPLDTEAFF
V: TRBV19; length: 17; size: NA; D: NA; J: TRBJ1-5; DNA: TGTGCCAGTAGTGCCCCGGCGGAGGGAATAATCAATCAGCCCCAGCATTTT; CDR3: CASSAPAEGIINQPQHF
V: TRBV9; length: 14; size: NA; D: NA; J: TRBJ2-1; DNA: TGTGCCAGCAGCCCTCGGACTGGGTACAATGAGCAGTTCTTC; CDR3: CASSPRTGYNEQFF
V: TRBV5-1; length: 14; size: NA; D: NA; J: TRBJ2-3; DNA: TGCGCCAGCGACCCGGCGGGTAATTCAGATACGCAGTATTTT; CDR3: CASDPAGNSDTQYF